The sequence of this T cell receptor (beta chain) was determined in a study of blood T cell repertoires in COVID-19 (TCRdb year 2020). Study-wide context: Samples from collaborators originated in the United States, Italy and Spain and spanned both the acute and convalescent phases of COVID-19. The prospective study material was composed of cDNA or gDNA derived from T cells, B-cell-depleted T cells, or PBMCs. The dataset comprised deeply sampled blood TCRbeta repertoires from subjects exposed to, actively infected with, or recovered from COVID-19. The repertoires were released in a freely available public database intended as a resource for research on the immune response to SARS-CoV-2. Samples came from the ongoing ImmuneRACE study (first 160 participants) plus 1,254 subjects from 6 global collaborators. A de-identified subject ID, COVID-19 status, age in years and sex were almost always included in the sample metadata. Where available, HLA class I and class II types were taken from metadata supplied by the sample provider and were not determined by assay-based typing. Study-wide findings and limitations: The amount of clinical and demographic metadata varied by source and participant and was provided uncurated.

The immunoSEQ Assay, a bias-controlled multiplex PCR, was used to amplify TCRbeta CDR3 regions from genomic DNA. Regarding the original processing steps: The number of nucleated cells in each sample was estimated by amplification of reference gene primers within the assay. To quantify the absolute abundance of each unique TCRbeta CDR3 rearrangement, sequence reads were collapsed and filtered. Productive Simpson clonality was computed per sample as the square root of Simpson's diversity index over productive rearrangements. Here the immuneACCESS table is served through TCRdb, limited to in-frame sequences with V and J called. Missing clones are a known gap in these copies; in checked studies unresolved V genes cover under half, and the rest lacks a known reason. V, J and clone size reflect that table, while D and trimming were determined from the DNA. In all, the sample holds under 150,000 clones, and approximately 90% of those were seen once. The top ten clones comprise approximately 2.3% of the sample.

Each collaborating institution followed its own protocols to collect whole blood in K2EDTA tubes. For TCRbeta analysis, collaborators shipped samples in one of three forms: frozen whole blood, isolated PBMCs, or DNA extracted from either of those sample types. For this clone: Its specific antigen is unknown. Base qualities are not recorded, but no much larger clone differs from it by a single base.

CDR1 and CDR2 were assigned from the germline V gene as SGHTA and FQGNSA. CDR3 length: 13 amino acids, cysteine to phenylalanine. Here the CDR3 DNA is all that survives: 39 bases in frame from base 1. Between the V and J ends, shortened by 5 bases and 4 bases respectively, the junction contains 11 bases. The sequenced sample was peripheral blood. The sequence derives from a man aged 65 to 79 with active COVID-19. The chain is assembled from TRBV7-2 and TRBJ1-1; TRBD1 might be the D gene, on 6 matching bases. The nucleotide sequence reads as follows: TGTGCCAGCAGCGGGACACCGGCCACTGAAGCTTTCTTT. It translates to CASSGTPATEAFF.